A selection of T cell receptor beta chains follows, all from one sample in a study of T cells in Graves' hyperthyroidism and ophthalmopathy. From the multiplex PCR reads, TCRdb called clonotypes with MiXCR, one entry per CDR3 protein. The data contain roughly 800,000 distinct CDR3 sequences, roughly 40% of them singletons. Sequencing used blood. All receptors come from a man aged 18 to 29 with Graves' hyperthyroidism. The CDR3 runs from the conserved cysteine through the conserved F or W. A D gene is named only where the DNA matches it firmly. Clone size is not always given. Where it is, it says once, few, many or a class for expanded clones.

j_call v_call d_call clone_size cdr3_nt cdr3_aa
TRBJ1-1 TRBV12-3/TRBV12-4 NA few TGTGCCAGCAGTTTTACTTCGTACACTGAAGCTTTCTTT CASSFTSYTEAFF
TRBJ2-5 TRBV20-1 NA few TGCAGTGCTAGATGGGTGGAGAACAATCCTGGGACCCAGTACTTC CSARWVENNPGTQYF
TRBJ2-7 TRBV7-9 NA NA TGTGCCAGCAGCAGCTTCGGCTGGGGAGTGGGCTCCTACGAGCAGTACTTC CASSSFGWGVGSYEQYF
TRBJ2-5 TRBV2 TRBD1 NA TGTGCCAGCAGGGGACAGGGCGCGACCCAGTACTTC CASRGQGATQYF
TRBJ2-7 TRBV7-2 NA many TGTGCCAGCAGCTTAGGGGTGGTCTACGAGCAGTACTTC CASSLGVVYEQYF
TRBJ1-6 TRBV20-1 TRBD1 NA TGCAGTGCCAGCGGGGACAGGGGTTCACCCCTCCACTTT CSASGDRGSPLHF
TRBJ1-1 TRBV19 NA NA TGTGCCAGTAGTATCGGAATGGGGATAATGACTGAAGCTTTCTTT CASSIGMGIMTEAFF
TRBJ1-2 TRBV29-1 TRBD1 NA TGCAGCAGCCAAGAACAGGGGGCTTTGGATGGCTACACCTTC CSSQEQGALDGYTF
TRBJ1-1 TRBV7-9 NA NA TGTGCCAGCAGCTCAGCGCAGGGGCCGAACACTGAAGCTTTCTTT CASSSAQGPNTEAFF
TRBJ2-5 TRBV20-1 NA many TGCAGTGCTAGTGGTGGTAGGGGAGAGACCCAGTACTTC CSASGGRGETQYF
TRBJ1-6 TRBV11-2 NA many TGTGCCAGCAGCTCCTTTGACAGGCAGAATTCACCCCTCCACTTT CASSSFDRQNSPLHF
TRBJ1-1 TRBV4-1 NA few TGCGCCAGCAGCCAAGTAAGAGCGACCGGGGGGACTGAAGCTTTCTTT CASSQVRATGGTEAFF
TRBJ1-4 TRBV7-3 NA NA TGTGCCAGCAGCTCCCAGGGCGGGATCGAAAAACTGTTTTTT CASSSQGGIEKLFF
TRBJ2-7 TRBV19 NA few TGTGCCAGTAGTATCAGAGGGGCGCCAAACGAGCAGTACTTC CASSIRGAPNEQYF
TRBJ1-2 TRBV7-2 TRBD1 few TGTGCCAGCAACCCGACAGGGCTGGCTAACTATGGCTACACCTTC CASNPTGLANYGYTF
TRBJ2-7 TRBV12-3/TRBV12-4 TRBD2 NA TGTGCCAGCAGTTACTCGAGGAGGGAGGGCCTAGACGAGCAGTACTTC CASSYSRREGLDEQYF
TRBJ2-7 TRBV6-5 TRBD2 NA TGTGCCAGCAGTTACGGGGCTAGCGGGAGGGACGAGCAGTACTTC CASSYGASGRDEQYF
TRBJ1-1 TRBV9 NA few TGTGCCAGCAGCCCCGGAATGGGAATATGGGGCACTGAAGCTTTCTTT CASSPGMGIWGTEAFF
TRBJ2-7 TRBV9 NA NA TGTGCCAGCAGCCAACAGGCGGGCTTCGAGCAGTACTTC CASSQQAGFEQYF
TRBJ2-7 TRBV5-6 TRBD1 NA TGTGCCACACAGGGGCCGAACTCCTACGAGCAGTACTTC CATQGPNSYEQYF
TRBJ1-5 TRBV7-8 NA NA TGTGCCAGCAGCTTAGAGAGACTCCTCCGCAATCAGCCCCAGCATTTT CASSLERLLRNQPQHF
TRBJ1-2 TRBV15 TRBD1 NA TGTGCCACCAGCAGCCCTAGTGTCGGACAGGGTGTCTATGGCTACACCTTC CATSSPSVGQGVYGYTF
TRBJ2-7 TRBV15 NA many TGTGCCACCAGCAGCGCCCCTTCCTACGAGCAGTACTTC CATSSAPSYEQYF
TRBJ2-7 TRBV4-1 NA once TGTGCCAGCAGCCAAGGAGGGGCCTCGATTGGGCAGTACTTC CASSQGGASIGQYF
TRBJ1-5 TRBV7-4 TRBD1 NA TGTGCCAGCAGCCCAACCGGGACAGGGCCCTCTCATTTT CASSPTGTGPSHF
TRBJ1-5 TRBV19 NA many TGTGCCAGTAGGACTGACAGGCCCCAGCATTTT CASRTDRPQHF
TRBJ1-2 TRBV15 NA many TGTGCCACCAGCAGAGGCGTCATTAACTATGGCTACACCTTC CATSRGVINYGYTF
TRBJ2-7 TRBV2 NA NA TGTGCCAGCACCCCGGGCTTCTACGAGCAGTACTTC CASTPGFYEQYF
TRBJ1-1 TRBV15 NA NA TGTGCCACCAGCGGGCCAGGGAACACTGAAGCTTTCTTT CATSGPGNTEAFF
TRBJ1-2 TRBV12-3/TRBV12-4 TRBD1 many TGTGCCAGCAGTGGGACAGGCCTGGGTGGCGGCTACACCTTC CASSGTGLGGGYTF
TRBJ1-1 TRBV9 NA NA TGTGCCAGCAGGCCCGCAGTAAGTTGGACTGAAGCTTTCTTT CASRPAVSWTEAFF
TRBJ1-5 TRBV19 NA NA TGTGCCAGTAGTAAAATCGCGGAAAATCAGCCCCAGCATTTT CASSKIAENQPQHF
TRBJ2-2 TRBV19 NA few TGTGCCAGCAGCTCACTTAAGGTTGGGACCGGGGAGCTGTTTTTT CASSSLKVGTGELFF
TRBJ2-6 TRBV7-3 NA few TGTGCCAGCAGCTTATCAGTAAGGGGGACCTCTGGGGCCAACGTCCTGACTTTC CASSLSVRGTSGANVLTF
TRBJ1-5 TRBV7-2 NA NA TGTGCCAGCAGCCCGGGACTCCAAGAGACCCAGCATTTT CASSPGLQETQHF
TRBJ2-2 TRBV2 NA NA TGTGCCAGCAGCCACCTCCTCGAGCGACGGGAGCTGTTTTTT CASSHLLERRELFF
TRBJ1-4 TRBV5-4 TRBD1 NA TGTGCCAGCAGCCTTTTCAGGGGGGAAAAACTGTTTTTT CASSLFRGEKLFF
TRBJ1-5 TRBV12-3/TRBV12-4 NA few TGTGCCAGCCGGTCCAGGGGAAGCAATCAGCCCCAGCATTTT CASRSRGSNQPQHF
TRBJ1-5 TRBV20-1 NA many TGCAGTGCCCGCTCCTCCTTCGGGCGGCCCCAGCATTTT CSARSSFGRPQHF
TRBJ1-1 TRBV3-1 TRBD1 NA TGTGCCAGCAGCCAAGGACAGGGGGTAGCTTTCTTT CASSQGQGVAFF
TRBJ2-7 TRBV2 TRBD2 NA TGTGCCAGCAGCGCTTTGGCTAGCGGGAACTCCGAGCAGTACTTC CASSALASGNSEQYF
TRBJ2-5 TRBV14 NA NA TGTGCCAGCAGCCCAAGACGGCAGGGGCCGCAAGAGACCCAGTACTTC CASSPRRQGPQETQYF
TRBJ1-5 TRBV5-4 NA NA TGTGCCAGCGGGGGGCTGCAGCCCCAGCATTTT CASGGLQPQHF
TRBJ2-3 TRBV7-8 NA NA TGTGCCAGCAGCTTATATAATACGCAGTATTTT CASSLYNTQYF
TRBJ1-3 TRBV12-3/TRBV12-4 NA many TGTGCCAGCAGTTTCGGACGTAGGGAAAACACCATATATTTT CASSFGRRENTIYF
TRBJ1-5 TRBV10-3 TRBD1 NA TGTGCCACCAGTGAGCCCGGGACAGGGGATAGCAATCAGCCCCAGCATTTT CATSEPGTGDSNQPQHF
TRBJ1-2 TRBV29-1 NA many TGCAGCGTTGAAGTCATAGCTAACTATGGCTACACCTTC CSVEVIANYGYTF
TRBJ2-5 TRBV15 NA many TGTGCCACCAGCAGTTCCCGGGCTATACAAGAGACCCAGTACTTC CATSSSRAIQETQYF
TRBJ2-7 TRBV19 TRBD2 NA TGTGCCAGTAGTAAAACTAGCGGGGGGCCCACCTACGAGCAGTACTTC CASSKTSGGPTYEQYF
TRBJ1-5 TRBV12-3/TRBV12-4 TRBD1 NA TGTGCCAGCAGTGACAGGGTGGATAAAAATCAGCCCCAGCATTTT CASSDRVDKNQPQHF
TRBJ2-5 TRBV15 TRBD2 many TGTGCCACGAGGGGACTAGCGGAGACCCAGTACTTC CATRGLAETQYF
TRBJ2-5 TRBV9 TRBD1 many TGTGCCAGCAGTGTAGGACAGGGGCAAGAGACCCAGTACTTC CASSVGQGQETQYF
TRBJ2-7 TRBV15 TRBD1 many TGTGCCACCAGCAACCGACAGGGGGGCTACGAGCAGTACTTC CATSNRQGGYEQYF